This T cell receptor (beta chain) appears in the sequencing data of a study of cytomegalovirus exposure and HLA in healthy donors. Between the trimmed V and J ends, which lost 5 bases and 1 base, there was a span of 8 bases. The CDR3 is 13 amino acids. Per germline, CDR1 SGHTA and CDR2 FQGTGA. Study-level findings and limits: In a later analysis, donors in an Asian-associated ancestry cluster reportedly had fewer N-insertions in productive TCRs than the cohort mean. Within a later analysis, the majority of CMV-associated TCR beta chains appeared HLA-restricted.

Researchers ran the PCR with 60 Vbeta and 13 Jbeta primers. The table came from immunoSEQ multiplex PCR; TCRdb's copy has only in-frame clones and leaves some out. The sample totals approximately 110,000 clones. Comment on this clone: Its specificity is unknown.

The chain employs TRBV7-3 and TRBJ1-1, with D uncertain. The sequence was collected from a man in his fifties or sixties in good health and CMV-seronegative. Sequenced: PBMCs. The CDR3 DNA reads as TGTGCCAGCAGCCAGACACAGAACACTGAAGCTTTCTTT. Protein: CASSQTQNTEAFF.